These 30 T cell receptor beta chains came from one sample sequenced in a study of T-cell reconstitution after alpha-beta-depleted transplantation in children. Preparing the TCRbeta library involved the use of unique molecular identifiers. TCRdb ran MiXCR on the PCR reads and lists one entry per CDR3 protein. The sample lists 250,000 to 300,000 distinct CDR3 sequences, roughly a tenth seen once, with less than 9% in the top ten. Sequencing was performed on PBMCs, taken before TCRalphabeta/CD19-depleted stem cell transplant. The source is a boy under two years old with acute myeloid leukemia, due to receive a stem cell transplant.

In its sample, this clonotype was seen many times. CDR3 sequence (DNA): TGTGCCAGCAGTGGGGACAGGGACCTCTACGAGCAGTACTTC. It translates to CASSGDRDLYEQYF. This rearrangement joins TRBV28 to TRBJ2-7; 9 bases line up with TRBD1. Germline-derived CDR1 and CDR2 are MDHEN and SYDVKM. The V gene end was trimmed by 5 bases and the J gene end by 3 bases; junction bases not matched to a gene: 5. The length of the CDR3 is 14 residues.

This clonotype was picked up a small number of times. This chain joins TRBV20-1 and TRBJ2-5; TRBD1 is a possible D gene (5 bases). V dropped 0 bases and J dropped 1 base, with 6 bases sitting between them. Germline loops: CDR1 DFQATT, CDR2 SNEGSKA (reference sequence). CDR3 length: 13 residues. The CDR3: CSARDRAQETQYF. In DNA, the CDR3 is TGCAGTGCTAGAGACAGGGCCCAAGAGACCCAGTACTTC.

This clonotype was recorded many times. The V call is TRBV28, the J call TRBJ2-1, with 11 bases fitting TRBD2. J gave up 3 bases and V 6 bases, and 7 bases lay outside the gene matches. The CDR3 is 16 residues long. CDR1 and CDR2 from the germline V gene are MDHEN and SYDVKM. CDR3 sequence: CASSGLAGRVYNEQFF. The CDR3 bases are TGTGCCAGCAGCGGACTAGCGGGCCGGGTCTACAATGAGCAGTTCTTC.

This chain links TRBV18 with TRBJ2-3; 9 bases are shared with TRBD1. The CDR3 runs 16 residues. The V gene end was trimmed by 4 bases and the J gene end by 3 bases; junction bases not matched to a gene: 8. Germline values: CDR1 KGHSH, CDR2 LQKENI. The CDR3 coding sequence is TGTGCCAGCTCACAGAAACGCGGACAGGGGACAGATACGCAGTATTTT. Translation gives CASSQKRGQGTDTQYF.

This clonotype occurred many times. The chain joins TRBV7-6 to TRBJ2-3; the match to TRBD2 covers 13 bases. This CDR3 contains 17 residues. With 3 bases clipped from V and 4 bases from J, the junction kept 7 bases outside the gene matches. The germline V gene encodes CDR1 SGHVS and CDR2 FNYEAQ. CDR3 sequence (DNA): TGTGCCAGCAGCTTGGGACTAGCGGGGAAGGGGGCAGATACGCAGTATTTT. This encodes CASSLGLAGKGADTQYF.

Regarding this clonotype: A much larger clone differs by one base, so this may be a read error. This chain uses TRBV6-1 with TRBJ1-4; D remains ambiguous. Germline CDR1 reads MNHNS; CDR2 reads SASEGT. Trimming pared 8 bases from V and 0 bases from J, leaving 10 bases between. CDR3 size: 14 residues. CDR3: CASCIDPTNEKLFF. For the CDR3, the DNA is TGTGCCAGCTGCATCGATCCAACTAATGAAAAACTGTTTTTT.

This clonotype was seen ten or more times. This sequence joins TRBV7-9 and TRBJ2-7; D call uncertain. Trimming pared 8 bases from V and 5 bases from J, leaving 10 bases between. The CDR3 spans 11 residues. CDR1 SEHNR and CDR2 FQNEAQ come from the germline V gene (reference sequence). CDR3 region: CASGRSDEQYF. The CDR3 nucleotides are TGTGCCAGCGGAAGGAGCGACGAGCAGTACTTC.

This clonotype appeared many times. V and J are TRBV7-2 and TRBJ2-5, with D possibly TRBD1 on 6 matching bases. Germline V gene data show CDR1 as SGHTA and CDR2 as FQGNSA. V was clipped by 3 bases and J by 4 bases, with 15 bases between them. CDR3 size: 15 residues. The CDR3 DNA is TGTGCCAGCAGCTTGGTAGGGGGAGCTGGAGAGACCCAGTACTTC. Its translation is CASSLVGGAGETQYF.

This clonotype was picked up many times. V is TRBV7-2 and J is TRBJ2-5; D gene uncertain. Germline lookup yields CDR1 SGHTA and CDR2 FQGNSA. The V gene lost 0 bases and the J gene lost 4 bases, with 12 bases spanning the gap. CDR3 length: 15 amino acids. The CDR3 coding sequence is TGTGCCAGCAGCTTAGCGCACGCCTTGGGAGAGACCCAGTACTTC. Protein product: CASSLAHALGETQYF.

This clonotype was seen ten or more times. The rearrangement uses TRBV29-1 and TRBJ2-7; TRBD2 agrees at 9 bases. The CDR3 sequence is 13 residues long. Looked up from germline, CDR1 is SQVTM and CDR2 is ANQGSEA. V lost 6 bases to trimming and J lost 5 bases; unmatched junction nucleotides: 8. The CDR3 DNA reads TGCAGCGTGGTTGTTAGCGGGAGTAACGAGCAGTACTTC. This codes for CSVVVSGSNEQYF.

This clonotype was detected ten times or more. The chain is built from TRBV2 and TRBJ2-1, with 11 bases identical to TRBD1. Trimming cost V 9 bases and J 9 bases; bases outside gene matches: 4. The CDR3 is 12 residues long. Germline V lookup: CDR1 SNHLY, CDR2 FYNNEI. CDR3 sequence reads: CARWGTGGEQFF. The CDR3 nucleotides read TGTGCCAGGTGGGGGACAGGGGGTGAGCAGTTCTTC.

There are many counts of this clonotype. J is TRBJ1-2 and V is TRBV9, with TRBD1 identical over 7 bases. The germline gives CDR1 SGDLS, CDR2 YYNGEE. CDR3 length: 13 amino acids. V shed 3 bases, J shed 4 bases, and the junction held 3 bases outside the gene matches. This chain's CDR3 is CASSDWTGYGYTF. As DNA, the CDR3 is TGTGCCAGCAGCGACTGGACAGGCTATGGCTACACCTTC.

In this sample, this clonotype turned up many times. The chain links TRBV15 to TRBJ2-1, with D unresolved. Germline V gene sequence: CDR1 LNHNV, CDR2 YYDKDF (reference sequence). This CDR3 spans 14 amino acids. Trimming pared 0 bases from V and 5 bases from J, leaving 8 bases between. The CDR3, as DNA: TGTGCCACCAGCAGAGATGGCAGGCACAATGAGCAGTTCTTC. This encodes CATSRDGRHNEQFF.

This clonotype appeared many times. V and J are TRBV7-2 and TRBJ1-1, with D tentatively TRBD1 (5 bases). The germline V gene has CDR1 SGHTA and CDR2 FQGNSA. The CDR3 spans 16 residues. The V gene lost 3 bases and the J gene lost 1 base, with 15 bases spanning the gap. The CDR3 coding sequence is TGTGCCAGCAGCTTGGGGGACTGGATAAGGAACACTGAAGCTTTCTTT. This codes for CASSLGDWIRNTEAFF. The complete variable domain, with remaining parts taken from reference TRBV7-2 and TRBJ1-1, reads GAGVSQSPSNKVTEKGKDVELRCDPISGHTALYWYRQSLGQGLEFLIYFQGNSAPDKSGLPSDRFSAERTGGSVSTLTIQRTQQEDSAVYLCASSLGDWIRNTEAFFGQGTRLTVV.

There are many counts of this clonotype. The genes are TRBV5-6 and TRBJ2-1; no definite D call. The germline V gene has CDR1 SGHDT and CDR2 YYEEEE. There are 17 residues in the CDR3. V shed 4 bases and J shed 3 bases, with 20 bases lying between them. The chain's CDR3 is CASSPIGSGSNYNEQFF. CDR3 sequence (DNA): TGTGCCAGCAGCCCCATTGGTTCCGGGTCCAACTACAATGAGCAGTTCTTC.

This clonotype was seen ten or more times. This rearrangement joins TRBV12-3 or TRBV12-4 to TRBJ1-4; TRBD1 agrees at 8 bases. The CDR3 consists of 15 residues. V was clipped by 2 bases and J by 10 bases; unmatched bases: 9. The CDR3: CASSLRGTGERKLFF. Written as DNA, the CDR3 is TGTGCCAGCAGTTTAAGGGGGACAGGAGAGAGAAAACTGTTTTTT.

This clonotype was counted at least ten times. The gene calls are TRBV7-9 and TRBJ2-7; the D gene is possibly TRBD2 (5 bases). Trimming took off 2 bases at V and 4 bases at J, with 15 bases between the two ends. The CDR3 runs to 15 residues. Germline CDR1 SEHNR, CDR2 FQNEAQ (reference sequence). CDR3 amino acids: CASSLWPEAAYEQYF. The DNA for the CDR3 is TGTGCCAGCAGCTTATGGCCGGAGGCCGCTTACGAGCAGTACTTC.

Many counts were recorded for this clonotype. The V call is TRBV12-3 or TRBV12-4, the J call TRBJ2-4; D possibly uses TRBD1 or TRBD2 (5 bases each). Trimming stripped 7 bases from V and 1 base from J, with 26 bases between. The CDR3 spans 19 residues. CDR3 in amino acids: CASTNSPGLGVTAKNIQYF. In DNA, the CDR3 is TGTGCCAGCACCAACTCTCCGGGTCTGGGGGTTACGGCCAAAAACATTCAGTACTTC.

This clonotype was recorded a few times. The rearrangement joins TRBV5-6 to TRBJ2-7; TRBD2 matches 9 bases. Trimming at V came to 4 bases and at J to 3 bases, leaving 5 bases not matched to a gene. The CDR3 extends over 14 amino acids. Germline CDR1 and CDR2: SGHDT and YYEEEE. CDR3 sequence reads: CASSQSGRIYEQYF. The CDR3 region has the DNA TGTGCCAGCAGCCAAAGCGGGAGGATCTACGAGCAGTACTTC. Variable domain in full (rest from reference TRBV5-6 and TRBJ2-7): DAGVTQSPTHLIKTRGQQVTLRCSPKSGHDTVSWYQQALGQGPQFIFQYYEEEERQRGNFPDRFSGHQFPNYSSELNVNALLLGDSALYLCASSQSGRIYEQYFGPGTRLTVT.

This clonotype turned up a few times. The chain combines TRBV7-2 with TRBJ1-2, with TRBD1 matching 8 bases. The CDR3 runs to 15 residues. Unmatched junction bases numbered 6, after V lost 2 bases and J lost 4 bases. Germline V gene sequence: CDR1 SGHTA, CDR2 FQGNSA. CDR3 region: CASSLKLGQGYGYTF. The CDR3 DNA reads as TGTGCCAGCAGCTTAAAACTCGGACAGGGCTATGGCTACACCTTC.

Remarks on this clonotype: A much larger clonotype is one base distant, so this may be a read error. The chain combines TRBV30 with TRBJ2-5; D gene ambiguous. The CDR3 runs to 12 residues. Trimming cost V 7 bases and J 9 bases, with 18 bases left between them. Germline lookup yields CDR1 GTSNPN and CDR2 SVGIG (reference sequence). CDR3: CASQLDTGPQYF. The CDR3 DNA sequence: TGTGCCTCCCAGCTTGACACTGGCCCCCAGTACTTC.

This clonotype was recorded many times. This chain joins TRBV23-1 and TRBJ1-1, with TRBD1 matching over 10 bases. TRBV23-1 is classed as an ORF, of uncertain function. With 7 bases clipped from V and 5 bases from J, the junction kept 4 bases outside the gene matches. The CDR3 loop spans 13 amino acids. The CDR3 DNA reads TGCGCCAGCATTACGGGACAGGGGACTGAAGCTTTCTTT. Its translation: CASITGQGTEAFF.

This clonotype was counted at least ten times. This chain uses TRBV10-3 with TRBJ2-6; 9 bases line up with TRBD1. Per the germline V gene, CDR1 is ENHRY and CDR2 is SYGVKD. This CDR3 contains 18 residues. The V gene end was trimmed by 3 bases and the J gene end by 2 bases; junction bases not matched to a gene: 8. The CDR3 nucleotides are TGTGCCATCAGTGACTCAACCGGGACAGGGACTGGGGCCAACGTCCTGACTTTC. Amino acid sequence: CAISDSTGTGTGANVLTF.

The gene calls are TRBV4-3 and TRBJ2-1; D is perhaps TRBD2 (5 bases). Germline assignment: CDR1 LGHNA and CDR2 YSLEER. The length of the CDR3 is 14 residues. Trimming took 2 bases from V and 8 from J, leaving 13 bases between them. The CDR3 reads CASSQRELEDEQFF. Here the CDR3 DNA reads TGCGCCAGCAGCCAAAGAGAATTGGAGGATGAGCAGTTCTTC.

This clonotype was observed a few times. V usage is TRBV7-9 and J usage is TRBJ2-5; 13 bases match TRBD2. The length of the CDR3 is 16 residues. The V gene's germline CDR1 is SEHNR and CDR2 FQNEAQ (reference sequence). V trimming: 4 bases; J trimming: 1 base; junction bases outside the gene matches: 3. The CDR3, as DNA: TGTGCCAGCAGCTCTGGACTAGCGGGAGTCCAAGAGACCCAGTACTTC. Protein product: CASSSGLAGVQETQYF.

The sample holds many counts of this clonotype. The J gene is TRBJ2-7, the V gene TRBV7-2; 7 bases are a match to TRBD2. The V gene end was trimmed by 1 base and the J gene end by 0 bases; junction bases not matched to a gene: 6. Germline CDR1 and CDR2: SGHTA and FQGNSA. The CDR3 loop spans 16 amino acids. This chain's CDR3 is CASSLVPRGTSYEQYF. In DNA, the CDR3 is TGTGCCAGCAGCTTAGTTCCGCGGGGGACCTCCTACGAGCAGTACTTC.

In this sample, this clonotype turned up a few times. The chain has TRBV7-3 and TRBJ2-1; the D is unclear. This CDR3 region has 14 residues. Trimming removed 6 bases from V and 1 base from J, with 10 bases in between. Germline V gene data show CDR1 as SGHTA and CDR2 as FQGTGA. The CDR3 spells CASRSWMSYNEQFF. CDR3 nucleotides: TGTGCCAGCAGGTCGTGGATGTCCTACAATGAGCAGTTCTTC.

J is TRBJ2-5 and V is TRBV6-5; 13 positions agree with TRBD2. The CDR3 is 18 residues long. Germline values: CDR1 MNHEY, CDR2 SVGAGI. The V and J ends lost 0 bases and 0 bases, in that order; junction bases with no gene match: 4. CDR3 amino acids: CASSYSGLAGRDQETQYF. The CDR3 region has the DNA TGTGCCAGCAGTTACTCGGGACTAGCGGGGAGGGACCAAGAGACCCAGTACTTC.

As DNA, the CDR3 is TGTGCCAGCAGCGTAGGAGGGGGGGGACTCCGCCCAGGTACGCAGTATTTT. This gives the protein CASSVGGGGLRPGTQYF. This chain connects TRBV9 to TRBJ2-3; possibly TRBD2 for D (7 bases). Trimming cost V 0 bases and J 8 bases, with 22 bases left between them. The CDR3 length is 17 residues. The germline gives CDR1 SGDLS, CDR2 YYNGEE.

This clonotype was seen many times. The chain combines TRBV5-1 with TRBJ2-5; possible D gene TRBD2, 6 bases. The length of the CDR3 is 15 residues. Germline V gives CDR1 SGHRS, CDR2 YFSETQ. The V gene lost 4 bases and the J gene lost 3 bases, with 16 bases spanning the gap. The CDR3 protein is CASSPLGTLKETQYF. CDR3 in DNA: TGCGCCAGCAGCCCCCTCGGGACTTTAAAAGAGACCCAGTACTTC. Filled out from reference TRBV5-1 and TRBJ2-5, the complete variable domain reads KAGVTQTPRYLIKTRGQQVTLSCSPISGHRSVSWYQQTPGQGLQFLFEYFSETQRNKGNFPGRFSGRQFSNSRSEMNVSTLELGDSALYLCASSPLGTLKETQYFGPGTRLLVL.